These 28 T cell receptor beta chains came from one sample sequenced in a study of identical twins. TCRdb re-called the 5' RACE reads with MiXCR, one entry per CDR3 protein. This table holds about 300,000 distinct CDR3 sequences, approximately 13% found once. These same data were also listed under a study on yellow fever vaccine responses in identical twins.

Input material: CD8+ T cells sorted from blood. Receptors originate from a woman between 18 and 29 years old in good health.

There are many counts of this clonotype. This chain connects TRBV4-2 to TRBJ1-5; tentatively, D is TRBD1 (5 bases). The germline V and J ends were trimmed by 0 bases and 6 bases, with 15 bases remaining between them. The CDR3 consists of 16 residues. The germline CDR1 and CDR2 sequences are LGHNA and YNFKEQ. This CDR3 reads CASSQELEAGGQPQHF. The CDR3 DNA is TGTGCCAGCAGCCAAGAACTTGAGGCGGGGGGTCAGCCCCAGCATTTT.

The genes are TRBV7-9 and TRBJ2-6, with a tentative D call TRBD2 (5 bases). The V end lost 1 base, the J end lost 0 bases, and 10 bases lay between the germline ends. CDR3 length: 17 residues. CDR1 SEHNR and CDR2 FQNEAQ come from the germline V gene (reference sequence). CDR3 protein: CASSLERRTSGANVLTF. The DNA for the CDR3 is TGTGCCAGCAGCTTAGAGCGGCGGACCTCTGGGGCCAACGTCCTGACTTTC. The full variable domain, with the rest looked up from reference TRBV7-9 and TRBJ2-6, is DTGVSQNPRHKITKRGQNVTFRCDPISEHNRLYWYRQTLGQGPEFLTYFQNEAQLEKSRLLSDRFSAERPKGSFSTLEIQRTEQGDSAMYLCASSLERRTSGANVLTFGAGSRLTVL.

This clonotype was recorded a few times. The chain is built from TRBV20-1 and TRBJ1-6; D is undetermined. CDR3 length: 16 residues. Trimming took 0 bases from V and 8 from J, leaving 17 bases between them. Germline lookup yields CDR1 DFQATT and CDR2 SNEGSKA (reference sequence). CDR3 DNA: TGCAGTGCTAGAGATCAGCCCGATGGCTGGTATTCACCCCTCCACTTT. As protein: CSARDQPDGWYSPLHF.

There are a few counts of this clonotype. The chain uses TRBV29-1 and TRBJ2-1; tentatively, D is TRBD2 (6 bases). Germline CDR1 is SQVTM and CDR2 is ANQGSEA. The CDR3 sequence is 15 residues long. Trimming left V 2 bases short and J 8 bases short, with 19 bases between. CDR3 residues: CSVELAGPLRDEQFF. CDR3 DNA: TGCAGCGTTGAATTGGCGGGGCCCCTTCGGGATGAGCAGTTCTTC.

The V gene is TRBV10-1, the J gene TRBJ2-5; TRBD2 aligns across 13 bases. CDR3 length equals 16 residues. Germline CDR1 WNHNN, CDR2 SYGVQD (reference sequence). The V gene end was trimmed by 6 bases and the J gene end by 4 bases; junction bases not matched to a gene: 8. For the CDR3, the DNA is TGCGCCAGCAGCGAAGGACTAGCGGGAGTGGGAGAGACCCAGTACTTC. As protein: CASSEGLAGVGETQYF.

The CDR3 spells CASSAGALSTDTQYF. The CDR3 DNA sequence: TGCGCCAGCAGCGCGGGAGCGCTGAGCACAGATACGCAGTATTTT. The gene calls are TRBV5-1 and TRBJ2-3, with 7 bases fitting TRBD2. The V gene end was trimmed by 4 bases and the J gene end by 0 bases; junction bases not matched to a gene: 5. Per germline, CDR1 SGHRS and CDR2 YFSETQ. This CDR3 spans 15 amino acids.

This clonotype was recorded a few times. The chain uses TRBV28 and TRBJ2-7, with 16 bases aligning to TRBD2. The CDR3 sequence is 17 residues long. Germline loops: CDR1 MDHEN, CDR2 SYDVKM. The junction had 5 bases not matched to a gene; V was cut back by 3 bases and J by 3 bases. The CDR3 spells CASSFGTSGRANYEQYF. DNA of the CDR3: TGTGCCAGCAGTTTCGGGACTAGCGGGAGGGCCAACTACGAGCAGTACTTC.

There are a few counts of this clonotype. V gene TRBV5-6 combines with J gene TRBJ2-5; tentatively, D is TRBD1 or TRBD2 (6 bases each). CDR1 and CDR2 from the germline V gene are SGHDT and YYEEEE. The CDR3 is 14 amino acids. Between the trimmed V and J ends, which lost 4 bases and 3 bases, there was a span of 13 bases. The CDR3 sequence is CASSAAGHEETQYF. As DNA, the CDR3 is TGTGCCAGCAGCGCGGCGGGACACGAAGAGACCCAGTACTTC.

The V and J genes are TRBV12-3 or TRBV12-4 and TRBJ1-3; unclear D gene. The CDR3 consists of 12 residues. Trimming left V 7 bases short and J 4 bases short, with 8 bases between. The CDR3, as DNA: TGTGCCAGCAACCTAGGAGGAAACACCATATATTTT. Protein sequence: CASNLGGNTIYF.

The chain uses TRBV21-1 and TRBJ2-2. TRBV21-1 corresponds to a pseudogene. CDR3 length: 12 residues. CDR3 in amino acids: CASSKLAGELFF. DNA for the CDR3: TGTGCCAGCAGCAAACTCGCCGGGGAGCTGTTTTTT.

This clonotype was observed a handful of times. The chain combines TRBV6-5 with TRBJ2-1; 11 nucleotides agree with TRBD2. Germline CDR1 MNHEY, CDR2 SVGAGI. The V segment lost 6 bases and the J segment 4 bases; nucleotides outside the gene matches: 8. The CDR3 covers 16 residues. CDR3 sequence (DNA): TGTGCCAGCAGCTTAGCGGGAGGGCTATATTACAATGAGCAGTTCTTC. Translating it yields CASSLAGGLYYNEQFF.

The gene calls are TRBV5-1 and TRBJ1-1; D unclear. Germline assignment: CDR1 SGHRS and CDR2 YFSETQ. The CDR3 has 12 amino acids. Trimming took off 0 bases at V and 8 bases at J, with 8 bases between the two ends. CDR3 DNA sequence: TGCGCCAGCAGCTTGGTCGGAGACGAAGCTTTCTTT. Its translation: CASSLVGDEAFF.

This clonotype was counted between two and nine times. The chain carries TRBV29-1 and TRBJ2-1; D might be TRBD2 (6 bases). Trimming pared 7 bases from V and 7 bases from J, leaving 17 bases between. The V gene's germline CDR1 is SQVTM and CDR2 ANQGSEA. The CDR3 length is 13 residues. The CDR3 coding sequence is TGCAGCGCCTCCGGGACTCTCTTGAATGAGCAGTTCTTC. It specifies CSASGTLLNEQFF.

This clonotype was detected a few times. CDR3 in DNA: TGCGCCAGCAGCTTGTCCCAGCGGACAGCCTACGAGCAGTACTTC. It codes for CASSLSQRTAYEQYF. The J gene is TRBJ2-7, the V gene TRBV5-1, with a weak D call TRBD1 (6 bases). The CDR3 is 15 amino acids. V lost 1 base and J 2 bases, leaving 13 bases between the germline ends. Per germline, CDR1 SGHRS and CDR2 YFSETQ.

This clonotype was counted a few times. The chain uses TRBV20-1 and TRBJ2-7; 7 bases match TRBD2. The germline V gene has CDR1 DFQATT and CDR2 SNEGSKA (reference sequence). V lost 6 bases to trimming and J lost 0 bases; unmatched junction nucleotides: 14. This CDR3 has 16 amino acids. The CDR3 nucleotides read TGCAGTGCCCCTCCGCCAGGGACTATAAGCTCCTACGAGCAGTACTTC. This codes for CSAPPPGTISSYEQYF.

This clonotype was found a few times. The chain employs TRBV9 and TRBJ1-1; unclear D gene. CDR1 is SGDLS, CDR2 YYNGEE, per germline. This CDR3 region has 16 residues. Trimming pared 4 bases from V and 11 bases from J, leaving 27 bases between. CDR3 bases: TGTGCCAGCAGCCCCCGCGGGTGGGCGCGATCGAGGGAGGCTTTCTTT. Translating it yields CASSPRGWARSREAFF. Full variable domain (remainder filled in from reference TRBV9 and TRBJ1-1): DSGVTQTPKHLITATGQRVTLRCSPRSGDLSVYWYQQSLDQGLQFLIQYYNGEERAKGNILERFSAQQFPDLHSELNLSSLELGDSALYFCASSPRGWARSREAFFGQGTRLTVV.

V and J are TRBV7-8 and TRBJ2-5; 9 nucleotides align to TRBD1. The V gene's germline CDR1 is SGHVS and CDR2 FQNEAQ. This CDR3 has 16 amino acids. The V segment lost 2 bases and the J segment 4 bases; nucleotides outside the gene matches: 8. CDR3 amino acids: CASSLPGQGSGETQYF. The CDR3 DNA is TGTGCCAGCAGCTTACCCGGACAGGGGTCAGGAGAGACCCAGTACTTC.

This clonotype appeared a few times. J is TRBJ2-3 and V is TRBV7-8, with 8 positions matching TRBD2. The trim removed 5 bases at V and 0 bases at J, leaving 10 bases unmatched. Germline lookup yields CDR1 SGHVS and CDR2 FQNEAQ. CDR3 size: 17 residues. This CDR3 is CASSHPQASGSTDTQYF. The CDR3, as DNA: TGTGCCAGCAGCCACCCCCAAGCTAGCGGGAGCACAGATACGCAGTATTTT.

The V and J genes are TRBV12-3 or TRBV12-4 and TRBJ2-1; D possibly corresponds to TRBD1 (6 bases). There are 16 residues in the CDR3. V was clipped by 4 bases and J by 5 bases, with 18 bases between them. The CDR3: CASSSLRDKGNNEQFF. The CDR3 DNA reads as TGTGCCAGCAGTTCCCTCAGGGACAAGGGGAACAATGAGCAGTTCTTC.

This rearrangement joins TRBV12-3 or TRBV12-4 to TRBJ1-2; TRBD1 matches 8 bases. This CDR3 is built from 14 residues. The trim removed 7 bases at V and 5 bases at J, leaving 9 bases unmatched. CDR3 amino acids: CASNTGGGGYGYTF. In DNA form, the CDR3 reads TGTGCCAGCAATACAGGGGGTGGGGGATATGGCTACACCTTC.

In its sample, this clonotype was seen a few times. V and J are TRBV3-1 and TRBJ2-1; no firm D call. CDR1 is LGHDT and CDR2 is YNNKEL in the germline V gene (reference sequence). This CDR3 comprises 14 residues. With 0 bases removed from V and 6 bases from J, the gap between germline ends came to 9 bases. CDR3 in DNA: TGTGCCAGCAGCCAAGATCTTGGTAGCAATGAGCAGTTCTTC. Protein product: CASSQDLGSNEQFF.

The chain carries TRBV15 and TRBJ2-1, with 12 bases identical to TRBD2. Germline V lookup: CDR1 LNHNV, CDR2 YYDKDF (reference sequence). Trimming cost V 3 bases and J 4 bases; bases outside gene matches: 7. The CDR3 contains 17 residues. CDR3 sequence (DNA): TGTGCCACCAGCAGCATGACTAGCGGGAGTGGGTACAATGAGCAGTTCTTC. This translates into CATSSMTSGSGYNEQFF.

V gene TRBV28 combines with J gene TRBJ1-4; D is unresolved. The ends were cut back, 4 bases at V and 5 bases at J, with 14 bases in the middle. Germline-derived CDR1 and CDR2 are MDHEN and SYDVKM. This CDR3 has 15 amino acids. This CDR3 is CASSYPRTANEKLFF. For the CDR3, the DNA is TGTGCCAGCAGTTACCCCCGGACCGCGAATGAAAAACTGTTTTTT. Full variable domain (outside the CDR3, taken from reference TRBV28 and TRBJ1-4): DVKVTQSSRYLVKRTGEKVFLECVQDMDHENMFWYRQDPGLGLRLIYFSYDVKMKEKGDIPEGYSVSREKKERFSLILESASTNQTSMYLCASSYPRTANEKLFFGSGTQLSVL.

This clonotype was found a few times. The chain is built from TRBV9 and TRBJ2-1; TRBD2 matches 8 bases. V shed 3 bases, J shed 6 bases, and the junction held 5 bases outside the gene matches. Germline V gene lookup returns CDR1 SGDLS and CDR2 YYNGEE. The CDR3 is 14 residues long. DNA of the CDR3: TGTGCCAGCAGCGATAGCGGGACCGGCAATGAGCAGTTCTTC. Its translation is CASSDSGTGNEQFF.

This clonotype was seen at least ten times. The chain couples TRBV7-8 to TRBJ2-1; either TRBD1 or TRBD2 may fit D (6 bases each). V lost 1 base, J lost 0 bases, and 22 bases lay in between. The CDR3 covers 20 residues. Looked up from germline, CDR1 is SGHVS and CDR2 is FQNEAQ. Written as DNA, the CDR3 is TGTGCCAGCAGCTTAGAGAGGGCCGGAAGGGGGGCGAGCTCCTACAATGAGCAGTTCTTC. This sequence encodes CASSLERAGRGASSYNEQFF.

This clonotype was seen repeatedly, ten times or more. The chain recombines TRBV3-1 with TRBJ1-5; D gene ambiguous. The V end was cut by 3 bases, the J end by 6 bases, with 9 bases between. The germline V gene has CDR1 LGHDT and CDR2 YNNKEL (reference sequence). The CDR3 is 13 amino acids. The chain's CDR3 is CASSHGRIQPQHF. As DNA, the CDR3 is TGTGCCAGCAGCCACGGCCGGATTCAGCCCCAGCATTTT.

There are many counts of this clonotype. The chain couples TRBV29-1 to TRBJ2-3, with 9 bases fitting TRBD1. Trimming at V came to 6 bases and at J to 5 bases, leaving 0 bases not matched to a gene. This CDR3 spans 11 amino acids. The germline V gene has CDR1 SQVTM and CDR2 ANQGSEA. The CDR3 region has the DNA TGCAGCGTGGACAGGGGAGATACGCAGTATTTT. Translating it yields CSVDRGDTQYF.

A remark on this clonotype: Since a much larger clone is just one base distant, this may be a read error. The chain couples TRBV4-1 to TRBJ2-7, with TRBD1 as a possible D gene (5 bases). Germline V lookup: CDR1 MGHRA, CDR2 YSYEKL. The CDR3 consists of 17 residues. This chain's CDR3 is CANSQDWALTASYEQYV. For the CDR3, the DNA is TGCGCCAACAGCCAAGATTGGGCGCTGACAGCCAGCTACGAGCAGTACGTC.